The rows below give T cell receptor beta chains drawn from one sample of a study of cytomegalovirus exposure and HLA in healthy donors. Profiled with immunoSEQ multiplex PCR; TCRdb holds only in-frame clones, not every one. Counted here are about 360,000 clones, about nine tenths occurring once; the ten biggest clones make up 0.65% to 0.95%. Input material: PBMCs. These receptors were obtained from a woman in her late teens or twenties in good health and CMV-seronegative. CDR3s include the opening cysteine and the closing phenylalanine or tryptophan. D genes are given only for firm matches. Clone size appears in some rows only: once, few, many, or a class for an expanded clone.

clone_size: NA; v_call: TRBV14; j_call: TRBJ2-3; d_call: NA; cdr3_nt: TGTGCCAGCAGCCAAGTTCCTGGACTAAGCACAGATACGCAGTATTTT; cdr3_aa: CASSQVPGLSTDTQYF
clone_size: NA; v_call: TRBV2; j_call: TRBJ2-5; d_call: NA; cdr3_nt: TGTGCCAGCAGTGAACTTAGCAATTCGGGAGAGACCCAGTACTTC; cdr3_aa: CASSELSNSGETQYF
clone_size: NA; v_call: TRBV2; j_call: TRBJ1-6; d_call: TRBD1; cdr3_nt: TGTGCCAGCAGTGAGGGACAGACCAATTCACCCCTCCACTTT; cdr3_aa: CASSEGQTNSPLHF
clone_size: NA; v_call: TRBV1; j_call: TRBJ1-5; d_call: NA; cdr3_nt: TGCACCAGCAGCCAAGACGACAGGAGTTATCAGCCCCAGCATTTT; cdr3_aa: CTSSQDDRSYQPQHF
clone_size: few; v_call: TRBV5-1; j_call: TRBJ2-7; d_call: NA; cdr3_nt: TGCGCCAGCAGCTTCGGGGGGCTGAGTCTCGAGCAGTACTTC; cdr3_aa: CASSFGGLSLEQYF
clone_size: NA; v_call: TRBV7-9; j_call: TRBJ2-1; d_call: NA; cdr3_nt: TGTGCCAGCACCTTCCGGGAAGGTGAGCAGTTCTTC; cdr3_aa: CASTFREGEQFF
clone_size: NA; v_call: TRBV6-5; j_call: TRBJ2-2; d_call: NA; cdr3_nt: TGTGCCAGCAGTTATGAGGGGGAGCTGTTTTTT; cdr3_aa: CASSYEGELFF
clone_size: NA; v_call: TRBV9; j_call: TRBJ2-3; d_call: NA; cdr3_nt: TGTGCCAGCAGCGTAGAGATGGGGGCGGGAGATTCGGATACGCAGTATTTT; cdr3_aa: CASSVEMGAGDSDTQYF
clone_size: NA; v_call: TRBV11-3; j_call: TRBJ2-4; d_call: NA; cdr3_nt: TGTGCCAGCAGCCAGACAGCGTCTTCCGCCAAAAACATTCAGTACTTC; cdr3_aa: CASSQTASSAKNIQYF
clone_size: NA; v_call: TRBV9; j_call: TRBJ2-1; d_call: TRBD2; cdr3_nt: TGTGCCAGCAGCGGTAGCGGGGCATCCTACAATGAGCAGTTCTTC; cdr3_aa: CASSGSGASYNEQFF
clone_size: NA; v_call: TRBV27; j_call: TRBJ2-7; d_call: NA; cdr3_nt: TGTGCCAGCAGTTGGGGGCCGCGATCCGCCGAGCAGTACTTC; cdr3_aa: CASSWGPRSAEQYF
clone_size: NA; v_call: TRBV27; j_call: TRBJ1-2; d_call: TRBD1; cdr3_nt: TGTGCCAGCAGTTTGGACAGGAGGGGAGGCTACACCTTC; cdr3_aa: CASSLDRRGGYTF
clone_size: few; v_call: TRBV10-3; j_call: TRBJ2-7; d_call: TRBD1; cdr3_nt: TGTGCCATGGGACAGACGTCCTACGAGCAGTACTTC; cdr3_aa: CAMGQTSYEQYF
clone_size: NA; v_call: TRBV20-1; j_call: TRBJ1-1; d_call: NA; cdr3_nt: TGCAGTGCTTCGGGGAACACTGAAGCTTTCTTT; cdr3_aa: CSASGNTEAFF
clone_size: NA; v_call: TRBV5-1; j_call: TRBJ1-5; d_call: NA; cdr3_nt: TGCGCCAGCAGCTTAAGACCAGGCCGCAATCAGCCCCAGCATTTT; cdr3_aa: CASSLRPGRNQPQHF
clone_size: NA; v_call: TRBV28; j_call: TRBJ2-7; d_call: NA; cdr3_nt: TGTGCCAGCGGACAGAAACAGTACGAGCAGTACTTC; cdr3_aa: CASGQKQYEQYF
clone_size: NA; v_call: TRBV7-9; j_call: TRBJ2-7; d_call: TRBD2; cdr3_nt: TGTGCCAGCAGCTTATCTAGCGGCGAGCAGTACTTC; cdr3_aa: CASSLSSGEQYF
clone_size: NA; v_call: TRBV27; j_call: TRBJ1-1; d_call: NA; cdr3_nt: TGTGCCAGCAGTTTATTATCACCCAAGGGTCAGGGCACTGAAGCTTTCTTT; cdr3_aa: CASSLLSPKGQGTEAFF
clone_size: NA; v_call: TRBV2; j_call: TRBJ2-5; d_call: NA; cdr3_nt: TGTGCCAGCAGTGCAACAGCCGGGAAGACCCAGTACTTC; cdr3_aa: CASSATAGKTQYF
clone_size: NA; v_call: TRBV15; j_call: TRBJ1-3; d_call: NA; cdr3_nt: TGTGCCACCAGCAGAGATACAGCATCTGGAAACACCATATATTTT; cdr3_aa: CATSRDTASGNTIYF
clone_size: NA; v_call: TRBV28; j_call: TRBJ2-1; d_call: NA; cdr3_nt: TGTGCCAGCAGTTTACTTGGACAGCTTAAGGAGCAGTTCTTC; cdr3_aa: CASSLLGQLKEQFF